These 21 T cell receptor beta chains were all obtained from the same sample, sequenced in a study of CD8 T cells in Susac syndrome. Random hexamers were used to reverse transcribe about 0.45 to 1 ug of RNA. TCRdb called the immunoSEQ multiplex PCR reads again in MiXCR, with one record for every CDR3 protein. This table has under 150,000 distinct CDR3 sequences, approximately 94% appearing once. Input material: CD4+ T cells from PBMCs. These receptors were collected from a human donor with multiple sclerosis.

This clonotype was seen a single time. The chain combines TRBV2 with TRBJ2-7, with TRBD2 matching 8 bases. Unmatched junction bases numbered 6, after V lost 3 bases and J lost 2 bases. The CDR3 is 15 residues long. Per germline, CDR1 SNHLY and CDR2 FYNNEI. The CDR3 bases are TGTGCCAGCAGTGACTGGACTAGCAAAACCTACGAGCAGTACTTC. Protein product: CASSDWTSKTYEQYF.

V usage is TRBV6-5 and J usage is TRBJ1-1; D gene unclear. The CDR3 spans 16 residues. V dropped 2 bases and J dropped 4 bases, with 17 bases sitting between them. Per germline, CDR1 MNHEY and CDR2 SVGAGI. CDR3: CASSYRPEVRGTEAFF. CDR3 nucleotide sequence: TGTGCCAGCAGTTACCGTCCTGAGGTTCGGGGCACTGAAGCTTTCTTT.

The chain uses TRBV12-3 or TRBV12-4 and TRBJ1-2; D possibly corresponds to TRBD1 (6 bases). V gave up 3 bases and J gave up 8 bases, with 10 bases separating them. The CDR3 length is 12 residues. CDR3 DNA: TGTGCCAGCAGTTTGGGGGGCACCGGCTACACCTTC. Translating it yields CASSLGGTGYTF.

The chain uses TRBV5-1 and TRBJ1-1; D gene uncertain. The germline V and J ends were trimmed by 1 base and 1 base, with 11 bases remaining between them. CDR1 SGHRS and CDR2 YFSETQ come from the germline V gene. The CDR3 runs 15 residues. This CDR3 is CASSLREGGNTEAFF. CDR3 DNA sequence: TGCGCCAGCAGCTTGCGGGAGGGCGGGAACACTGAAGCTTTCTTT. Supplemented by reference TRBV5-1 and TRBJ1-1, the full variable domain reads KAGVTQTPRYLIKTRGQQVTLSCSPISGHRSVSWYQQTPGQGLQFLFEYFSETQRNKGNFPGRFSGRQFSNSRSEMNVSTLELGDSALYLCASSLREGGNTEAFFGQGTRLTVV.

The chain links TRBV10-3 to TRBJ1-4; D gene unclear. V shed 7 bases and J shed 0 bases, with 6 bases lying between them. Per the germline V gene, CDR1 is ENHRY and CDR2 is SYGVKD. The CDR3 has 13 amino acids. DNA for the CDR3: TGTGCCATCAAGGCCGCAACTAATGAAAAACTGTTTTTT. Encoded protein: CAIKAATNEKLFF.

J is TRBJ1-1 and V is TRBV29-1, with D hard to call. Germline assignment: CDR1 SQVTM and CDR2 ANQGSEA. This CDR3 spans 16 amino acids. Trimming pared 6 bases from V and 0 bases from J, leaving 20 bases between. In DNA form, the CDR3 reads TGCAGCGTCGCCTGGGGTTACCCCTTCATGAACACTGAAGCTTTCTTT. It specifies CSVAWGYPFMNTEAFF.

V and J are TRBV4-2 and TRBJ2-7; TRBD2 aligns across 7 bases. The CDR3 extends over 16 amino acids. The ends lost 0 bases at V and 2 bases at J; junction bases unmatched: 7. Germline CDR1 is LGHNA and CDR2 is YNFKEQ. CDR3 amino acids: CASSQDPSSGAYEQYF. The CDR3 bases are TGTGCCAGCAGCCAAGATCCGAGCAGCGGGGCCTACGAGCAGTACTTC.

The chain combines TRBV18 with TRBJ2-2; D unclear. Germline V gives CDR1 KGHSH, CDR2 LQKENI. V was shortened by 3 bases and J by 6 bases, with 2 bases between the two germline ends. The CDR3 runs 11 residues. The CDR3 nucleotides read TGTGCCAGCTCACCGGCCGGGGAGCTGTTTTTT. Amino acids: CASSPAGELFF.

The rearrangement joins TRBV6-1 to TRBJ1-4; the D gene is possibly TRBD1 (6 bases). The CDR3 spans 14 residues. Trimming removed 2 bases from V and 6 bases from J, with 10 bases in between. Per germline, CDR1 MNHNS and CDR2 SASEGT. In DNA form, the CDR3 reads TGTGCCAGCAGTGAATCGGGGACACATGAAAAACTGTTTTTT. Protein product: CASSESGTHEKLFF.

Here the CDR3 reads CASLAPKGAYEQYF. DNA for the CDR3: TGTGCCAGTCTAGCCCCCAAGGGGGCCTACGAGCAGTACTTC. This chain uses TRBV2 with TRBJ2-7, with D perhaps TRBD1 (6 bases). V was pared by 9 bases and J by 2 bases, with 17 bases between. The CDR3 is 14 amino acids. Germline V gene lookup returns CDR1 SNHLY and CDR2 FYNNEI.

The J gene is TRBJ1-2, the V gene TRBV5-4; tentative D call: TRBD1 (5 bases). Deletions cut 0 bases from V and 1 base from J, with 7 bases between. The germline V gene encodes CDR1 SGHNT and CDR2 YYREEE (reference sequence). The length of the CDR3 is 14 residues. CDR3: CASSLDGGNYGYTF. DNA of the CDR3: TGTGCCAGCAGCTTGGACGGGGGTAACTATGGCTACACCTTC.

The rearrangement links TRBV29-1 to TRBJ1-1, with a weak D call TRBD1 (5 bases). Germline values: CDR1 SQVTM, CDR2 ANQGSEA. The CDR3 consists of 12 residues. Trimming removed 7 bases from V and 1 base from J, with 10 bases in between. CDR3 residues: CSATVKNTEAFF. DNA for the CDR3: TGCAGCGCGACAGTTAAGAACACTGAAGCTTTCTTT.

This chain uses TRBV27 with TRBJ1-4; a weak D match, TRBD1 (6 bases). Germline CDR1 MNHEY, CDR2 SMNVEV (reference sequence). The CDR3 runs to 14 residues. Trimming shortened V by 3 bases and J by 4 bases, and 9 bases separated the two germline ends. In nucleotides, the CDR3 is TGTGCCAGCAGTTTCGGCAGGGGTAATGAAAAACTGTTTTTT. Translated, it gives CASSFGRGNEKLFF.

The V and J genes are TRBV20-1 and TRBJ1-1; 7 bases line up with TRBD1. With 1 base clipped from V and 3 bases from J, the junction kept 8 bases outside the gene matches. The CDR3 length is 15 residues. Germline V lookup: CDR1 DFQATT, CDR2 SNEGSKA (reference sequence). The CDR3 DNA sequence: TGCAGTGCTAGAGCGGGGACAGCCCACCACACTGAAGCTTTCTTT. Amino acids: CSARAGTAHHTEAFF.

As DNA, the CDR3 is TGCAGTGCTAGAGGAGGGCTCGTACAGCCCCAGCATTTT. Amino acids: CSARGGLVQPQHF. The genes are TRBV20-1 and TRBJ1-5; D is undetermined. V lost 1 base to trimming and J lost 7 bases, with 11 bases between them. The CDR3 spans 13 residues. From germline, CDR1 is DFQATT and CDR2 SNEGSKA (reference sequence).

The chain is built from TRBV30 and TRBJ1-1; 7 bases are shared with TRBD1. Unmatched junction bases numbered 12, after V lost 4 bases and J lost 4 bases. CDR3 length equals 15 residues. Germline V gives CDR1 GTSNPN, CDR2 SVGIG (reference sequence). The CDR3: CAWIPDNRGGTEAFF. The CDR3 region has the DNA TGTGCCTGGATTCCCGATAACAGGGGTGGCACTGAAGCTTTCTTT.

This sequence joins TRBV6-5 and TRBJ1-1, with D possibly matching TRBD1 (6 bases). Germline CDR1 is MNHEY and CDR2 is SVGAGI. There are 14 residues in the CDR3. V lost 5 bases and J lost 4, with 14 bases in between. CDR3 sequence: CASSQGLLRTEAFF. In nucleotides, the CDR3 is TGTGCCAGCAGTCAGGGGCTCCTGCGCACTGAAGCTTTCTTT.

The rearrangement joins TRBV5-1 to TRBJ2-7, with 8 bases fitting TRBD1. The CDR3 is 13 residues long. The germline V gene encodes CDR1 SGHRS and CDR2 YFSETQ. V shed 7 bases, J shed 1 base, and the junction held 4 bases outside the gene matches. CDR3 coding DNA: TGCGCCAGCGGACAGGGCCTTTCCTACGAGCAGTACTTC. It encodes CASGQGLSYEQYF.

V gene TRBV30 combines with J gene TRBJ2-7; a possible D gene is TRBD1 (6 bases). Germline assignment: CDR1 GTSNPN and CDR2 SVGIG (reference sequence). The CDR3 runs to 15 residues. The germline V and J ends were trimmed by 0 bases and 3 bases, with 15 bases remaining between them. The CDR3 sequence is CAWSVQAGEGYEQYF. The CDR3 bases are TGTGCCTGGAGTGTACAGGCAGGGGAAGGCTACGAGCAGTACTTC.

V is TRBV29-1 and J is TRBJ1-5; D might be TRBD1 (6 bases). The CDR3 sequence is 14 residues long. From germline, CDR1 is SQVTM and CDR2 ANQGSEA. V was cut by 4 bases and J by 4 bases, with 14 bases left in between. This chain's CDR3 is CSVGTQGPNQPQHF. CDR3 in DNA: TGCAGCGTTGGCACACAGGGCCCAAATCAGCCCCAGCATTTT.

The chain couples TRBV5-1 to TRBJ2-7, with 11 bases fitting TRBD2. From germline, CDR1 is SGHRS and CDR2 YFSETQ. Losses at the gene ends were 4 bases for V and 3 bases for J; bases not matched to a gene: 9. There are 16 residues in the CDR3. The CDR3 DNA reads as TGCGCCAGCAGCCCTGGGACTAGCGGACCTTTCTACGAGCAGTACTTC. Residues: CASSPGTSGPFYEQYF. The variable domain in full, with the rest retrieved from reference TRBV5-1 and TRBJ2-7, is KAGVTQTPRYLIKTRGQQVTLSCSPISGHRSVSWYQQTPGQGLQFLFEYFSETQRNKGNFPGRFSGRQFSNSRSEMNVSTLELGDSALYLCASSPGTSGPFYEQYFGPGTRLTVT.